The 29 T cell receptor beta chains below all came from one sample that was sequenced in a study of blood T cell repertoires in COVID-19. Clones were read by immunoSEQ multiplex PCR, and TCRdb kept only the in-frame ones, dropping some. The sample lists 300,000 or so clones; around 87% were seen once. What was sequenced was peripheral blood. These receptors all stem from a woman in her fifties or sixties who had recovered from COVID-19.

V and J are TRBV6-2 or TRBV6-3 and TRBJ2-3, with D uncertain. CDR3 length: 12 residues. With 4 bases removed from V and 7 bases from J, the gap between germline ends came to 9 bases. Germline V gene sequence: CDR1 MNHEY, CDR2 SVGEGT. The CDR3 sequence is CASSLERNTQYF. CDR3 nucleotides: TGTGCCAGCAGTTTGGAGAGGAATACGCAGTATTTT.

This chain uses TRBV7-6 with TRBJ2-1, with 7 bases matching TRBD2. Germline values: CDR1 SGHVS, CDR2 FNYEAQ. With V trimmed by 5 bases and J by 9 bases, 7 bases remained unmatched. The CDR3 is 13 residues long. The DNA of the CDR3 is TGTGCCAGCAGCGGCCGTTGGGGGGGTGAGCAGTTCTTC. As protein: CASSGRWGGEQFF.

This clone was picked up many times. The DNA of the CDR3 is TGTGCCAGCAGCCCCACAGGGATTCCCACCGAGCAGTACTTC. Its protein product is CASSPTGIPTEQYF. J is TRBJ2-7 and V is TRBV27, with a weak D call TRBD1 (6 bases). Germline V gene lookup returns CDR1 MNHEY and CDR2 SMNVEV (reference sequence). V was clipped by 6 bases and J by 6 bases, with 18 bases between them. The CDR3 is made up of 14 amino acids.

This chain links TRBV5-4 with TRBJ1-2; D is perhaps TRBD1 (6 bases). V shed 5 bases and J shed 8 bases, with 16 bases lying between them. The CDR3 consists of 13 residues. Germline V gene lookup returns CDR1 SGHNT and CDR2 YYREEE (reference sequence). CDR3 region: CASSNQGPLGYTF. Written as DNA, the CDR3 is TGTGCCAGCAGTAACCAGGGGCCCTTGGGCTACACCTTC.

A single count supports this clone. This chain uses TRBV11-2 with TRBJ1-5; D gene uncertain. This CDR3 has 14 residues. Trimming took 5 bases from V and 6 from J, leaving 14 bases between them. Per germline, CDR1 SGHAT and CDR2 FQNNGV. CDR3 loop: CASSPADWRQPQHF. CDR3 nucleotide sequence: TGTGCCAGCAGCCCGGCGGATTGGCGTCAGCCCCAGCATTTT.

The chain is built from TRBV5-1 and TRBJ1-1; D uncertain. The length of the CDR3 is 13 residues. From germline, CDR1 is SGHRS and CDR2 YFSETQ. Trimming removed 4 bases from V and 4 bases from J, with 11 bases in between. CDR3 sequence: CASSPESGTEAFF. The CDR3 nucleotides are TGCGCCAGCAGCCCAGAGTCGGGCACTGAAGCTTTCTTT.

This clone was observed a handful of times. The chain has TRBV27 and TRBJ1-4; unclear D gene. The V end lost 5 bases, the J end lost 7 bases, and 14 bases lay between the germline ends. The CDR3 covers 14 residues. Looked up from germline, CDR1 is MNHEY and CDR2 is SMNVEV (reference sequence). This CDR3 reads CASSLGSFAEKLFF. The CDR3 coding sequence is TGTGCCAGCAGTCTCGGGTCGTTTGCTGAAAAACTGTTTTTT.

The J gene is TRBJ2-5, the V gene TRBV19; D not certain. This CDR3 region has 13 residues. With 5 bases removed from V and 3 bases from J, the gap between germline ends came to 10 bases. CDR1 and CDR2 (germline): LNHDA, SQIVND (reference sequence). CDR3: CASSLQSEETQYF. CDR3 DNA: TGTGCCAGTAGTCTTCAGAGCGAAGAGACCCAGTACTTC.

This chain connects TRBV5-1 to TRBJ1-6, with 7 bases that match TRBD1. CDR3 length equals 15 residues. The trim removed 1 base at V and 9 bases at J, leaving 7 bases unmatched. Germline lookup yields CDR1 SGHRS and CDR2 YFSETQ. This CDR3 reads CASSLWRQGSSPLHF. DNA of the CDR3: TGCGCCAGCAGCTTGTGGAGACAGGGATCTTCACCCCTCCACTTT.

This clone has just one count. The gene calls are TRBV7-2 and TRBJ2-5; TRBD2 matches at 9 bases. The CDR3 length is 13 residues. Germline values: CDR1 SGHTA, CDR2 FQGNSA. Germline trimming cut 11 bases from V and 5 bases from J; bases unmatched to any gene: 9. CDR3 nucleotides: TGTGCCGCCGGGGGGCTAGCGGGGGAGACCCAGTACTTC. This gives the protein CAAGGLAGETQYF.

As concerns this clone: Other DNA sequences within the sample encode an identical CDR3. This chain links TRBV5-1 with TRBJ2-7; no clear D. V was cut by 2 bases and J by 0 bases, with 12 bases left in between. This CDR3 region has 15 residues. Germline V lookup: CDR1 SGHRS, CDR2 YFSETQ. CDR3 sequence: CASSLTTGDSYEQYF. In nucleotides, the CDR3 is TGCGCCAGCAGCTTAACAACCGGAGACTCCTACGAGCAGTACTTC.

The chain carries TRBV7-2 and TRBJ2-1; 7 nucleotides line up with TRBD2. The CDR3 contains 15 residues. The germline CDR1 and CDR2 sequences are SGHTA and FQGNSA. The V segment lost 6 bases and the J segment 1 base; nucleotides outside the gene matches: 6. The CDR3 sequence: CASRPSGVSYNEQFF. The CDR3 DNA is TGTGCCAGCAGACCAAGCGGGGTTTCCTACAATGAGCAGTTCTTC. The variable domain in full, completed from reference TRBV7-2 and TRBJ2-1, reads GAGVSQSPSNKVTEKGKDVELRCDPISGHTALYWYRQSLGQGLEFLIYFQGNSAPDKSGLPSDRFSAERTGGSVSTLTIQRTQQEDSAVYLCASRPSGVSYNEQFFGPGTRLTVL.

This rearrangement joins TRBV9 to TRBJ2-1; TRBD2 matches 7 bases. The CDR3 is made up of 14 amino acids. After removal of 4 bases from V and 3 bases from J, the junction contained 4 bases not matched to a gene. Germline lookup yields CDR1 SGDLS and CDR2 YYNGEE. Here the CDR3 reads CASSFRTSYNEQFF. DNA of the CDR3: TGTGCCAGCAGCTTCCGGACTAGCTACAATGAGCAGTTCTTC.

The CDR3 sequence: CASSLNFRNTEAFF. The CDR3 bases are TGTGCCAGCAGCTTAAACTTTAGGAACACTGAAGCTTTCTTT. The rearrangement uses TRBV7-2 and TRBJ1-1; D remains unclear. The CDR3 loop spans 14 amino acids. Germline V CDR1 and CDR2: SGHTA, FQGNSA. Trimming pared 2 bases from V and 1 base from J, leaving 8 bases between.

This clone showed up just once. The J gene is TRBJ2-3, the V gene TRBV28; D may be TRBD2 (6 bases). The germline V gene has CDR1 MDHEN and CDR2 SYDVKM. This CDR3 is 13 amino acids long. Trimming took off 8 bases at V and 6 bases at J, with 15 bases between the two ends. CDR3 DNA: TGTGCCAGCCAGGAGGGTTCTTTTGATACGCAGTATTTT. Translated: CASQEGSFDTQYF.

CDR3 nucleotide sequence: TGTGCCAGCAGTTCGTCCAGGAGGAGGGACACTGAAGCTTTCTTT. Translation: CASSSSRRRDTEAFF. V is TRBV6-2 or TRBV6-3 and J is TRBJ1-1; D uncertain. This CDR3 has 15 amino acids. CDR1 is MNHEY and CDR2 is SVGEGT in the germline V gene. Trimming pared 4 bases from V and 3 bases from J, leaving 15 bases between.

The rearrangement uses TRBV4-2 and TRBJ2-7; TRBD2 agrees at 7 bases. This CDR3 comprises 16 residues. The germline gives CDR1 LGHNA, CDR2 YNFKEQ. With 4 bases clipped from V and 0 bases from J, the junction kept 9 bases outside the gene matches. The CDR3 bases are TGTGCCAGCAGCCGGGGTGAGGGAGGGCGCTCCTACGAGCAGTACTTC. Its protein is CASSRGEGGRSYEQYF.

In nucleotides, the CDR3 is TGCGCCACCTCGCGGACTAGCGGGGGGTTCCAAGAGACCCAGTACTTC. This sequence encodes CATSRTSGGFQETQYF. The J gene is TRBJ2-5, the V gene TRBV5-1; 14 bases map to TRBD2. Trimming removed 9 bases from V and 1 base from J; junction bases left unmatched: 8. The CDR3 sequence is 16 residues long. Germline V gene sequence: CDR1 SGHRS, CDR2 YFSETQ.

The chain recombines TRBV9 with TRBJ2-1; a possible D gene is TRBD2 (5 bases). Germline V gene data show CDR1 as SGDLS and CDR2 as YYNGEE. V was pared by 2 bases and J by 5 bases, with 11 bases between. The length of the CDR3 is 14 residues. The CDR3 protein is CASSVSGPNNEQFF. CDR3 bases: TGTGCCAGCAGCGTGAGCGGACCAAACAATGAGCAGTTCTTC.

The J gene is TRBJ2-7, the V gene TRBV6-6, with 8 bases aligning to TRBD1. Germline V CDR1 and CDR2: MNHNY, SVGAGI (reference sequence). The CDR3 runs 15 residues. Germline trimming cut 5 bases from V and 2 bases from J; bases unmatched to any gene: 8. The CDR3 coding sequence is TGTGCCAGCAGTCCCGGACAGGGCGGCCCCTACGAGCAGTACTTC. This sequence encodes CASSPGQGGPYEQYF.

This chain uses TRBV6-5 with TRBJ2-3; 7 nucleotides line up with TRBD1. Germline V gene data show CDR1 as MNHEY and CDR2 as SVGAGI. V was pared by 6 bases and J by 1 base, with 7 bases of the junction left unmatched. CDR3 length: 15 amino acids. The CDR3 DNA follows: TGTGCCAGCAGAATCGACAGGGTTGGCACAGATACGCAGTATTTT. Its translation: CASRIDRVGTDTQYF.

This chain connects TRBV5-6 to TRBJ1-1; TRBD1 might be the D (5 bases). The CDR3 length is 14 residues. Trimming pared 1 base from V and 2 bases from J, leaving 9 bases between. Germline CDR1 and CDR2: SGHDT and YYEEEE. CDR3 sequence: CASSLPGINTEAFF. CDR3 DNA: TGTGCCAGCAGCTTGCCAGGGATAAACACTGAAGCTTTCTTT.

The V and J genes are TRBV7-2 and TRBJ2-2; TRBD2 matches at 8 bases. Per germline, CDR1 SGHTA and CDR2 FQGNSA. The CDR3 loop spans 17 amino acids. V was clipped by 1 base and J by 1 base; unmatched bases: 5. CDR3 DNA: TGTGCCAGCAGCTTAGGGGGCCTAGCGGGGAACACCGGGGAGCTGTTTTTT. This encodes CASSLGGLAGNTGELFF.

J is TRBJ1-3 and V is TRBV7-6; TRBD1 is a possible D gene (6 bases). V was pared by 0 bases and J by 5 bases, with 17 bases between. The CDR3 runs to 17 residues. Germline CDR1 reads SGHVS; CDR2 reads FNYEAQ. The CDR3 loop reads CASSLAYTAQGRNTIYF. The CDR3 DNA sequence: TGTGCCAGCAGCTTAGCGTACACAGCGCAGGGGCGAAACACCATATATTTT.

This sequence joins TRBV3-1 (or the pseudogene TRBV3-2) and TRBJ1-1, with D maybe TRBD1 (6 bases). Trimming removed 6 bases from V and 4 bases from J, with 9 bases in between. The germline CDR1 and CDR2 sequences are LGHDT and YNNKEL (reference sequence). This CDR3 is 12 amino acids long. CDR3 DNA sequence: TGTGCCAGCAGGAAACAGGGCACTGAAGCTTTCTTT. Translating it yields CASRKQGTEAFF.

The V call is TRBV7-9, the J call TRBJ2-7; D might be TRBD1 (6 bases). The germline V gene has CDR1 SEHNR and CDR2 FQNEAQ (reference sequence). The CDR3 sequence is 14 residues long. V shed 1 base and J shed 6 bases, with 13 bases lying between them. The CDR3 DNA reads TGTGCCAGCAGCTTAGAGGGGGTTCATGGCGAGCAGTACTTC. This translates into CASSLEGVHGEQYF.

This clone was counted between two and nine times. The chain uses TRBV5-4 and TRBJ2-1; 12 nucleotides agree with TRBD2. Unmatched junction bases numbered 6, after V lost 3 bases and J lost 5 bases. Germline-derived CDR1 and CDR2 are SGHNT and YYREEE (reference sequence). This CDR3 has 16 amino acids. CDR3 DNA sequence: TGTGCCAGCAGCTCTCGACTAGCGGGAGTAAACAATGAGCAGTTCTTC. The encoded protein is CASSSRLAGVNNEQFF.

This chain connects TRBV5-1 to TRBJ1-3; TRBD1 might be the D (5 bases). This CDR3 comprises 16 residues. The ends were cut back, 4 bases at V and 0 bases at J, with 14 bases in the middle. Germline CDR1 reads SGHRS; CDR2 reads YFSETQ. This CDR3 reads CASSPVTVPSGNTIYF. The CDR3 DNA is TGCGCCAGCAGCCCCGTGACAGTCCCCTCTGGAAACACCATATATTTT.

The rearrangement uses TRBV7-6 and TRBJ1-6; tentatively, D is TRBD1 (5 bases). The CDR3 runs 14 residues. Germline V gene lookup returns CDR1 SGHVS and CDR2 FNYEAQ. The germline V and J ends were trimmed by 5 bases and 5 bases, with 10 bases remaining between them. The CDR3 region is CASSPGLDNSPLHF. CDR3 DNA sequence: TGTGCCAGCAGCCCGGGACTCGATAATTCACCCCTCCACTTT. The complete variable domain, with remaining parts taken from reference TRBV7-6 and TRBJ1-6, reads GAGVSQSPRYKVTKRGQDVALRCDPISGHVSLYWYRQALGQGPEFLTYFNYEAQQDKSGLPNDRFSAERPEGSISTLTIQRTEQRDSAMYRCASSPGLDNSPLHFGNGTRLTVT.